The clone carrying this T cell receptor beta chain was counted a single time. The data originate from a study of cytotoxic CD8 clonotypes in ibrutinib-treated CLL. Profiled with immunoSEQ multiplex PCR; TCRdb holds only in-frame clones, not every one. The table includes 35,000 to 50,000 clones, around 70% detected once. In germline, CDR1 is SGHNT, CDR2 YYREEE (reference sequence). The CDR3 covers 16 residues. Trimming removed 4 bases from V and 5 bases from J; junction bases left unmatched: 14. Sequenced material: PBMCs, taken at disease progression, from a patient treated with ibrutinib. This sequence joins TRBV5-4 and TRBJ2-7; 8 bases map to TRBD1. This clonotype was obtained from a human donor with chronic lymphocytic leukemia. CDR3 nucleotide sequence: TGTGCCAGCAGCGTGAGGACAGGGCGATCCTTCGACGAGCAGTACTTC. This sequence encodes CASSVRTGRSFDEQYF.